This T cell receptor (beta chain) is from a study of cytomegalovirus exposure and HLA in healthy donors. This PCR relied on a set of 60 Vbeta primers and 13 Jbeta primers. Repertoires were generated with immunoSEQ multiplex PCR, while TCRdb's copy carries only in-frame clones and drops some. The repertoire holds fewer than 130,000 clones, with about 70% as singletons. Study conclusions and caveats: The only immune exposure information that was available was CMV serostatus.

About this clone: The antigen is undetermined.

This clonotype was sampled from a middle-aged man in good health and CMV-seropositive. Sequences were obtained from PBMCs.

The CDR3 loop is CASSIGQNTEAFF. DNA of the CDR3: TGTGCCAGCAGTATAGGACAGAACACTGAAGCTTTCTTT. The chain has TRBV6-1 and TRBJ1-1; a weak D match, TRBD1 (5 bases). Germline lookup yields CDR1 MNHNS and CDR2 SASEGT. The CDR3 has 13 amino acids. With 5 bases removed from V and 1 base from J, the gap between germline ends came to 8 bases.